Each of the 16 T cell receptor beta chains below was sequenced from the same sample in a study of T cells in Graves' hyperthyroidism and ophthalmopathy. Amplification yielded TCR beta CDR3 regions, with RNA transcripts as the source. HTBI primers were the set used in a first-round RT-PCR of the TCR CDR3. TCRdb passed the multiplex PCR reads through MiXCR, listing each CDR3 protein once. The sample lists around 390,000 distinct CDR3 sequences; more than 12% were seen once. The sequencing input was blood. The receptors shown here come from a woman aged 25 to 39 with Graves' ophthalmopathy.

The table lists this clonotype with many counts. The chain combines TRBV7-9 with TRBJ2-7; no clear D. Germline loops: CDR1 SEHNR, CDR2 FQNEAQ (reference sequence). The CDR3 is 13 residues long. The V end lost 3 bases, the J end lost 2 bases, and 8 bases lay between the germline ends. As DNA, the CDR3 is TGTGCCAGCAGCTTCGACCAGACCTACGAGCAGTACTTC. It yields the protein CASSFDQTYEQYF. The variable domain in full, with the rest retrieved from reference TRBV7-9 and TRBJ2-7, is DTGVSQNPRHKITKRGQNVTFRCDPISEHNRLYWYRQTLGQGPEFLTYFQNEAQLEKSRLLSDRFSAERPKGSFSTLEIQRTEQGDSAMYLCASSFDQTYEQYFGPGTRLTVT.

The table lists this clonotype with many counts. The chain is built from TRBV6-1 and TRBJ2-1; TRBD2 agrees at 9 bases. The trim removed 2 bases at V and 7 bases at J, leaving 6 bases unmatched. The CDR3 contains 15 residues. The germline CDR1 and CDR2 sequences are MNHNS and SASEGT. This CDR3 reads CASSEIAGALNEQFF. The CDR3 coding sequence is TGTGCCAGCAGTGAAATAGCGGGGGCTCTGAATGAGCAGTTCTTC.

The chain joins TRBV4-2 to TRBJ2-7; the match to TRBD2 covers 8 bases. Germline V gives CDR1 LGHNA, CDR2 YNFKEQ. There are 15 residues in the CDR3. Trimming at V came to 4 bases and at J to 0 bases, leaving 5 bases not matched to a gene. The CDR3 reads CASSLPGTSSYEQYF. The CDR3, as DNA: TGTGCCAGCAGCCTACCCGGGACTAGCTCCTACGAGCAGTACTTC.

A few counts support this clonotype. Written as DNA, the CDR3 is TGTGCCAGCAGGGGAACCGGGACAGGGCTGAACAATGAGCAGTTCTTC. Its protein is CASRGTGTGLNNEQFF. The J gene is TRBJ2-1, the V gene TRBV2; 9 nucleotides align to TRBD1. The germline V gene encodes CDR1 SNHLY and CDR2 FYNNEI. V lost 6 bases, J lost 5 bases, and 11 bases stayed unmatched. This CDR3 is 16 amino acids long.

The chain uses TRBV13 and TRBJ1-3; D gene ambiguous. Trimming shortened V by 2 bases and J by 1 base, and 9 bases separated the two germline ends. CDR3 length: 15 residues. The germline V gene has CDR1 PRHDT and CDR2 FYEKMQ (reference sequence). The CDR3 region has the DNA TGTGCCAGCAGCTTAATACTCTCGTCTGGAAACACCATATATTTT. Protein: CASSLILSSGNTIYF.

In regard to this clonotype: This may be a read error: a much more frequent sequence differs by one nucleotide. This chain connects TRBV7-6 to TRBJ1-4; D gene uncertain. This CDR3 is 19 amino acids long. Trimming removed 0 bases at V and 3 bases at J, with 20 bases between. The germline gives CDR1 SGHVS, CDR2 FNYEAQ. The CDR3: CASSLASHPGVRSNEKLFF. CDR3 nucleotides: TGTGCCAGCAGCTTAGCATCACACCCCGGGGTCCGATCTAATGAAAAACTGTTTTTT. Complete variable domain (other parts from reference TRBV7-6 and TRBJ1-4): GAGVSQSPRYKVTKRGQDVALRCDPISGHVSLYWYRQALGQGPEFLTYFNYEAQQDKSGLPNDRFSAERPEGSISTLTIQRTEQRDSAMYRCASSLASHPGVRSNEKLFFGSGTQLSVL.

In regard to this clonotype: A read error may produce the germline difference seen at one junction end. The V call is TRBV7-7, the J call TRBJ2-5; D remains ambiguous. Germline CDR1 SSHAT, CDR2 FNYEAQ (reference sequence). The CDR3 has 15 amino acids. The CDR3 region is CASSLLVSLRETQYF. The CDR3 DNA sequence: TGTGCTAGCAGCTTACTCGTTTCCCTTAGAGAGACCCAGTACTTC.

On this clonotype itself: A read error is possible here, since a much larger clone lies one base away. The genes are TRBV10-3 and TRBJ2-1; 9 bases are a match to TRBD1. Per the germline V gene, CDR1 is ENHRY and CDR2 is SYGVKD. There are 15 residues in the CDR3. In DNA form, the CDR3 reads TGTGCCTTCAGTGTGGGGACAGGGTTTACCAATGAGCAGTTCTTC. It specifies CAFSVGTGFTNEQFF.

This clonotype was seen ten or more times. The genes are TRBV2 and TRBJ2-3; 9 positions match TRBD1. The CDR3 covers 16 residues. Germline V CDR1 and CDR2: SNHLY, FYNNEI. Trimming at V came to 4 bases and at J to 3 bases, leaving 8 bases not matched to a gene. CDR3 nucleotides: TGTGCCAGCAGTGGACCCGGGACAGGGAAAACAGATACGCAGTATTTT. Translated, it gives CASSGPGTGKTDTQYF.

Many counts were recorded for this clonotype. The chain couples TRBV3-1 to TRBJ2-5, with a possible D match to TRBD2 (5 bases). There are 14 residues in the CDR3. CDR1 and CDR2 (germline): LGHDT, YNNKEL (reference sequence). Deletions cut 2 bases from V and 3 bases from J, with 10 bases between. The CDR3 nucleotides read TGTGCCAGCAGCCAATATACTAGAGAAGAGACCCAGTACTTC. Its protein is CASSQYTREETQYF.

As concerns this clonotype: The junction differs from germline at one of its ends, possibly a read error. The chain employs TRBV7-2 and TRBJ2-7, with D perhaps given as TRBD1 or TRBD2 (6 bases each). This CDR3 contains 16 residues. Germline V gene sequence: CDR1 SGHTA, CDR2 FQGNSA. CDR3 protein: CASGLVGGQGHYEQYF. As DNA, the CDR3 is TGTGCCAGCGGCTTAGTGGGAGGTCAGGGGCACTACGAGCAGTACTTC.

This clonotype was found many times. This chain uses TRBV18 with TRBJ2-3, with 9 positions matching TRBD2. The V gene end was trimmed by 1 base and the J gene end by 5 bases; junction bases not matched to a gene: 7. From germline, CDR1 is KGHSH and CDR2 LQKENI. The CDR3 spans 16 residues. CDR3 protein: CASSPRASGARDTQYF. As DNA, the CDR3 is TGTGCCAGCTCACCACGGGCTAGCGGGGCCCGAGATACGCAGTATTTT.

This clonotype was seen only a few times. The V and J genes are TRBV28 and TRBJ2-1, with D possibly being TRBD2 (6 bases). The CDR3 length is 15 residues. In germline, CDR1 is MDHEN, CDR2 SYDVKM. The V and J ends lost 3 bases and 4 bases respectively, with 13 bases between them. CDR3 in DNA: TGTGCCAGCAGTTTTGGCGGGGCGATATACAATGAGCAGTTCTTC. This gives the protein CASSFGGAIYNEQFF.

The rearrangement links TRBV7-6 to TRBJ2-7, with D maybe TRBD2 (6 bases). The CDR3 sequence is 17 residues long. Trimming pared 0 bases from V and 3 bases from J, leaving 18 bases between. The germline V gene has CDR1 SGHVS and CDR2 FNYEAQ. Here the CDR3 reads CASSLAGGAGSLYEQYF. The CDR3 DNA is TGTGCCAGCAGCTTAGCTGGCGGAGCGGGTAGCCTCTACGAGCAGTACTTC.

The chain couples TRBV15 to TRBJ2-2; 9 bases map to TRBD2. CDR3 size: 16 residues. The trim removed 7 bases at V and 4 bases at J, leaving 10 bases unmatched. Germline CDR1 and CDR2: LNHNV and YYDKDF (reference sequence). The CDR3 nucleotides are TGTGCCACCAATTTGCGGGGGGGCTGGGGCACCGGGGAGCTGTTTTTT. It yields the protein CATNLRGGWGTGELFF. The full variable domain, rest sourced from reference TRBV15 and TRBJ2-2, is DAMVIQNPRYQVTQFGKPVTLSCSQTLNHNVMYWYQQKSSQAPKLLFHYYDKDFNNEADTPDNFQSRRPNTSFCFLDIRSPGLGDTAMYLCATNLRGGWGTGELFFGEGSRLTVL.

This clonotype was detected ten times or more. This chain connects TRBV5-1 to TRBJ2-6; perhaps TRBD1 as D (5 bases). Per germline, CDR1 SGHRS and CDR2 YFSETQ. V lost 2 bases to trimming and J lost 2 bases, with 11 bases between them. This CDR3 comprises 16 residues. The DNA for the CDR3 is TGCGCCAGCAGCTTTAAAGGGGTGGCTGGGGCCAACGTCCTGACTTTC. This sequence encodes CASSFKGVAGANVLTF.